This TCR beta chain was recorded in a study of OX40 agonist ivuxolimab in advanced cancers. Trimming removed 7 bases from V and 5 bases from J; junction bases left unmatched: 7. Germline-derived CDR1 and CDR2 are MNHNY and SVGAGI (reference sequence). The CDR3 has 14 amino acids. Notes on this clone: Its antigen remains unidentified.

The protocol was immunoSEQ multiplex PCR, while the TCRdb copy is restricted to in-frame clones and leaves out a portion. The table shows 66,000 or so clones, with roughly 76% occurring only once. General study points: The antigens recognized by the expanded peripheral T cells, that is their antigen specificity, were not determined.

The J gene is TRBJ1-4, the V gene TRBV6-6, with 7 bases lining up with TRBD1. The receptor was derived from an adult with an advanced solid tumor such as melanoma, head and neck, liver or kidney cancer. The starting material was CD4+ or CD8+ T cells sorted from blood, obtained in a trial of the OX40 agonist ivuxolimab. The CDR3 DNA reads as TGTGCCAGCATAGGACAGGCGACAAATGAAAAACTGTTTTTT. It encodes CASIGQATNEKLFF.